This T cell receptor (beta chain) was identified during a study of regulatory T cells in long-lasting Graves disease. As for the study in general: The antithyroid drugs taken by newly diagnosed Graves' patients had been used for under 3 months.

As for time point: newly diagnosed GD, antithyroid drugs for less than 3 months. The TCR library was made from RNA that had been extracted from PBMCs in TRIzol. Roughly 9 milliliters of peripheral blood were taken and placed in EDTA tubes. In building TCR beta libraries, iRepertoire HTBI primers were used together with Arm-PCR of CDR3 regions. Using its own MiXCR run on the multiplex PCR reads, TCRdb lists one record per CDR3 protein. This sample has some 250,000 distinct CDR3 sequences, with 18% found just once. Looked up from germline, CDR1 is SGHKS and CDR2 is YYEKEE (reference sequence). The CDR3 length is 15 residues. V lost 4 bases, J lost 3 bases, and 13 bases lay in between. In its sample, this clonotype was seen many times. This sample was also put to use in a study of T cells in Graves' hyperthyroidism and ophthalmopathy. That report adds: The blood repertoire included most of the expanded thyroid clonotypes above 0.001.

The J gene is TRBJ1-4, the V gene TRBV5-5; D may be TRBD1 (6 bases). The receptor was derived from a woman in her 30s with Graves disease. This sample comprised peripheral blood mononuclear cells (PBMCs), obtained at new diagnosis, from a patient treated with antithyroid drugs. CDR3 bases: TGTGCCAGCAGCCATCCGGGGGCGGCTAATGAAAAACTGTTTTTT. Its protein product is CASSHPGAANEKLFF.